Listed below are T cell receptor beta chains from one sample, sequenced in a study of human T cells and chemical hapten exposure. From the RACE reads, TCRdb called clonotypes with MiXCR, one entry per CDR3 protein. The repertoire holds tens of thousands of distinct CDR3 sequences, roughly 11% seen once, with 2.2% in the top ten. Sequencing was performed on whole blood, taken in connection with sensitization to the hapten diphenylcyclopropenone (DPC). The receptors come from a man aged 40-49 years with alopecia areata. Some clones in this sample may be carry-over from other donors' samples. Each CDR3 is given with its conserved first and last residue. Each record gives: CDR3 DNA, CDR3 protein, J gene, V gene, D gene, CDR3 length, clone size. A D gene is named only where the DNA matches it firmly. Clone size is shown for a subset of rows, as once, few, many or a class of expanded clone.

CDR3 DNA: TGTGCCAGTAGTATTCTGTGGGGATCGAACACCGGGGAGCTGTTTTTT
CDR3 protein: CASSILWGSNTGELFF
J gene: TRBJ2-2
V gene: TRBV19
D gene: NA
CDR3 length: 16
clone size: once

CDR3 DNA: TGTGCCAGCAGTTTGCCAGTCAAGGAGCAGTCCTTC
CDR3 protein: CASSLPVKEQSF
J gene: TRBJ2-7
V gene: TRBV28
D gene: NA
CDR3 length: 12
clone size: NA

CDR3 DNA: TGTGCCAGCAGTTCCGGTCTGGTCTTGGGAACCGGGGAGCTGTTTTTT
CDR3 protein: CASSSGLVLGTGELFF
J gene: TRBJ2-2
V gene: TRBV6-5
D gene: NA
CDR3 length: 16
clone size: many

CDR3 DNA: TGTGCCAGCAGCCACTACGGCAACACCGGGGAGCTGTTTTTT
CDR3 protein: CASSHYGNTGELFF
J gene: TRBJ2-2
V gene: TRBV6-2/TRBV6-3
D gene: NA
CDR3 length: 14
clone size: once

CDR3 DNA: TGTGCCAGCAGCTTAGACAGGAGAACTAATGAAAAACTGTTTTTT
CDR3 protein: CASSLDRRTNEKLFF
J gene: TRBJ1-4
V gene: TRBV5-6
D gene: NA
CDR3 length: 15
clone size: NA

CDR3 DNA: TGCAGCGCCCGACTGGGGGATACGCAGTATTTT
CDR3 protein: CSARLGDTQYF
J gene: TRBJ2-3
V gene: TRBV29-1
D gene: NA
CDR3 length: 11
clone size: NA

CDR3 DNA: TGTGCCAGCAGTGAAGCTAGCGGGAGGGCCTTGTCTGAGACCCAGTACTTC
CDR3 protein: CASSEASGRALSETQYF
J gene: TRBJ2-5
V gene: TRBV2
D gene: TRBD2
CDR3 length: 17
clone size: few

CDR3 DNA: TGTGCCAGCAGTGTTATGTCGGGGGCTGATTCACCCCTCCACTTT
CDR3 protein: CASSVMSGADSPLHF
J gene: TRBJ1-6
V gene: TRBV6-1
D gene: NA
CDR3 length: 15
clone size: many

CDR3 DNA: TGTGCCACCAGTGATTGGCCCAGGACAGCTAACACCGGGGAGCTGTTTTTT
CDR3 protein: CATSDWPRTANTGELFF
J gene: TRBJ2-2
V gene: TRBV24-1
D gene: NA
CDR3 length: 17
clone size: once

CDR3 DNA: TGTGCCACCAGTGAGGCAGGGCGGCAGCCCCAGCATTTT
CDR3 protein: CATSEAGRQPQHF
J gene: TRBJ1-5
V gene: TRBV24-1
D gene: NA
CDR3 length: 13
clone size: many